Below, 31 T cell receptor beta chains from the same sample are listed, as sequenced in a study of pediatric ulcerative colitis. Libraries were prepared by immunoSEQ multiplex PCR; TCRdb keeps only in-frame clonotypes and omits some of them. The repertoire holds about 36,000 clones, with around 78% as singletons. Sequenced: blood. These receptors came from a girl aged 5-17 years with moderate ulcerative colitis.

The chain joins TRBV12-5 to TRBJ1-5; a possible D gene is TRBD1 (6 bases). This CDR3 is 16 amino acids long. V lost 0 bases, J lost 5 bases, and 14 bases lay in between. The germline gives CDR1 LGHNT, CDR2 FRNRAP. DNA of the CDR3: TGTGCTAGTGGTTTGGTAATGAACAGGGTCCATCAGCCCCAGCATTTT. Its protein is CASGLVMNRVHQPQHF.

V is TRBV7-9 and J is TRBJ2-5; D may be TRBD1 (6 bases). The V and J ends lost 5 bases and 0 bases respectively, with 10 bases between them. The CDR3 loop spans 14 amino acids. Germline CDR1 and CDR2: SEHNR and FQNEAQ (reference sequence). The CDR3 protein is CASSRDTNQETQYF. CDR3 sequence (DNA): TGTGCCAGCAGCCGGGACACAAACCAAGAGACCCAGTACTTC.

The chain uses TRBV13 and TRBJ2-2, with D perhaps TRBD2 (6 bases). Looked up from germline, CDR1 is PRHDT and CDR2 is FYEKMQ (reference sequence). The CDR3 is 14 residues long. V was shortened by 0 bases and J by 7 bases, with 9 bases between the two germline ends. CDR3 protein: CASSLGGSSGELFF. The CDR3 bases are TGTGCCAGCAGCTTAGGCGGGAGCAGCGGGGAGCTGTTTTTT.

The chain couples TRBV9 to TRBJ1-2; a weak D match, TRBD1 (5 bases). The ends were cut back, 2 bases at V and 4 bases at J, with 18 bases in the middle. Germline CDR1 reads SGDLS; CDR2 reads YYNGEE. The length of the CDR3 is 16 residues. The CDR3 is CASSVDVPQRGYGYTF. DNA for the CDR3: TGTGCCAGCAGCGTCGATGTGCCCCAGAGGGGCTATGGCTACACCTTC.

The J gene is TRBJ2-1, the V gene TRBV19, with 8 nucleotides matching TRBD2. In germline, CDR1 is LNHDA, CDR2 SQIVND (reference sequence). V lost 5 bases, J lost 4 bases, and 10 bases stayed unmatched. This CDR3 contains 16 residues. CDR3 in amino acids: CASSFLRGDLYNEQFF. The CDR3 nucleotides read TGTGCCAGTAGTTTTTTGCGGGGGGACCTTTACAATGAGCAGTTCTTC.

Here the CDR3 DNA reads TGTGCCAGCAGTGAAAAAGTTCTCAGCGTTTTTCGAAATCAGCCCCAGCATTTT. Translation gives CASSEKVLSVFRNQPQHF. This chain joins TRBV2 and TRBJ1-5, with D hard to call. The V and J ends lost 2 bases and 4 bases respectively, with 21 bases between them. This CDR3 contains 18 residues. Germline values: CDR1 SNHLY, CDR2 FYNNEI.

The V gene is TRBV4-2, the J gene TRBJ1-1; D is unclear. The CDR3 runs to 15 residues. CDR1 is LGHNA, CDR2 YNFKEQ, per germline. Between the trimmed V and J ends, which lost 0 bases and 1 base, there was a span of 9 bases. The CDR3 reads CASSQDVRQNTEAFF. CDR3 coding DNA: TGTGCCAGCAGCCAAGATGTTCGGCAGAACACTGAAGCTTTCTTT.

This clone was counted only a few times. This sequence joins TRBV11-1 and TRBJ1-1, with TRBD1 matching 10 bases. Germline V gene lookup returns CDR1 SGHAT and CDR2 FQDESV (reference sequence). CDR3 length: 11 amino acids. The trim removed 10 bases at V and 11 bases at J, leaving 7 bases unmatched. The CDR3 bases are TGTGCCACTCGACAGGGGGCGAGGGCTTTCTTT. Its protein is CATRQGARAFF.

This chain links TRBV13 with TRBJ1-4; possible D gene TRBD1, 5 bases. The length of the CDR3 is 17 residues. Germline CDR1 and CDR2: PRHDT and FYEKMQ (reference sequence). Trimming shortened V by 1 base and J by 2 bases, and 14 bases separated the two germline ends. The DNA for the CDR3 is TGTGCCAGCAGCTTAGTGAAGATGGGGCGGACTAATGAAAAACTGTTTTTT. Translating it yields CASSLVKMGRTNEKLFF.

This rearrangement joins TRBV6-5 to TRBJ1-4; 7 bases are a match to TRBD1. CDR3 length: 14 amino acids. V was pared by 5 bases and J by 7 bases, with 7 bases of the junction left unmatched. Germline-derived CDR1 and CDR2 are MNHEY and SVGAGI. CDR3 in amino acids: CASSQDRFSEKLFF. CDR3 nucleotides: TGTGCCAGCAGTCAGGACAGGTTTAGTGAAAAACTGTTTTTT.

The CDR3, as DNA: TGTGCCAGCAGTTACACGGGACAGGGGGTCTCCTACGAGCAGTACTTC. Translation gives CASSYTGQGVSYEQYF. This chain uses TRBV6-5 with TRBJ2-7; 11 positions agree with TRBD1. The germline V gene has CDR1 MNHEY and CDR2 SVGAGI. With 2 bases clipped from V and 0 bases from J, the junction kept 3 bases outside the gene matches. CDR3 length: 16 amino acids.

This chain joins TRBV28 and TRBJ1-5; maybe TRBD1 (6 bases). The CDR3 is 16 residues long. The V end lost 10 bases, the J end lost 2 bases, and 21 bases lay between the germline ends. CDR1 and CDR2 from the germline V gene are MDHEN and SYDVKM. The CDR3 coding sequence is TGTGCCACCTTACTCGGGGGCAAGTTGGGCAATCAGCCCCAGCATTTT. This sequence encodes CATLLGGKLGNQPQHF.

CDR3 residues: CASSIPGQATNYGYTF. The CDR3, as DNA: TGTGCCAGTAGTATACCGGGACAGGCCACTAACTATGGCTACACCTTC. The chain joins TRBV19 to TRBJ1-2, with 8 nucleotides matching TRBD1. J gave up 0 bases and V 2 bases, and 5 bases lay outside the gene matches. The CDR3 has 16 residues. Germline CDR1 LNHDA, CDR2 SQIVND (reference sequence).

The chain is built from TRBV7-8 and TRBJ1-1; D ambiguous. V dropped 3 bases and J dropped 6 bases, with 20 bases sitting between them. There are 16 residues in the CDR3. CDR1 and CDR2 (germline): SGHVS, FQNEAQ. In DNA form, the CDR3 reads TGTGCCAGCAGCTTCACCGGGGTTCCACCTTTCGCTGAAGCTTTCTTT. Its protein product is CASSFTGVPPFAEAFF. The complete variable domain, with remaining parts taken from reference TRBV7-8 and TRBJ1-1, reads GAGVSQSPRYKVAKRGQDVALRCDPISGHVSLFWYQQALGQGPEFLTYFQNEAQLDKSGLPSDRFFAERPEGSVSTLKIQRTQQEDSAVYLCASSFTGVPPFAEAFFGQGTRLTVV.

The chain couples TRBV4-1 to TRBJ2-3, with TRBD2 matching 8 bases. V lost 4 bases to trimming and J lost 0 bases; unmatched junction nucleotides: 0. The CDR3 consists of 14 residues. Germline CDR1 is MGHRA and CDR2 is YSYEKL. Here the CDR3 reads CASSPSGSTDTQYF. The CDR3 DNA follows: TGCGCCAGCAGCCCTAGCGGGAGCACAGATACGCAGTATTTT.

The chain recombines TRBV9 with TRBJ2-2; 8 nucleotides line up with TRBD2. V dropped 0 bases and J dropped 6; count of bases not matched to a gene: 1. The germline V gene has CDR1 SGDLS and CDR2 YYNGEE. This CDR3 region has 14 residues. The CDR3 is CASSVATSAGELFF. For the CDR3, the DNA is TGTGCCAGCAGCGTAGCGACTAGCGCCGGGGAGCTGTTTTTT.

CDR3 in amino acids: CASSLRNRYGYTF. In nucleotides, the CDR3 is TGTGCCAGCAGCTTGCGCAATCGCTATGGCTACACCTTC. The chain joins TRBV5-4 to TRBJ1-2; D gene unclear. CDR3 length equals 13 residues. The germline V gene has CDR1 SGHNT and CDR2 YYREEE (reference sequence). With 1 base removed from V and 4 bases from J, the gap between germline ends came to 8 bases.

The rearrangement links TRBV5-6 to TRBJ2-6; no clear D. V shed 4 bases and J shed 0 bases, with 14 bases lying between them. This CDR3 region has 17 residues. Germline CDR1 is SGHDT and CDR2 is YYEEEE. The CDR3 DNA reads TGTGCCAGCAGCCCCCGGCCCCCGAACTCTGGGGCCAACGTCCTGACTTTC. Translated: CASSPRPPNSGANVLTF.

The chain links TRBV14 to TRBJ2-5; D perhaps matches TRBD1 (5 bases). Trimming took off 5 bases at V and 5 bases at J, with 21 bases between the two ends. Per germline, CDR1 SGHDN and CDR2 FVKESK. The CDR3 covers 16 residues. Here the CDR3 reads CASSKFPRGRRETQYF. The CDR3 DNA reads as TGTGCCAGCAGCAAATTTCCAAGGGGCCGACGGGAGACCCAGTACTTC.

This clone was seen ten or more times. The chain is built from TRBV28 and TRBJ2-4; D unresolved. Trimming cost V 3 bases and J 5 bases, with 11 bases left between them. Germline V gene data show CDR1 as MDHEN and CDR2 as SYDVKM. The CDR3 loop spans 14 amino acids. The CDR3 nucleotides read TGTGCCAGCAGTTTGGGCACCGCCGAAAACATTCAGTACTTC. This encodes CASSLGTAENIQYF.

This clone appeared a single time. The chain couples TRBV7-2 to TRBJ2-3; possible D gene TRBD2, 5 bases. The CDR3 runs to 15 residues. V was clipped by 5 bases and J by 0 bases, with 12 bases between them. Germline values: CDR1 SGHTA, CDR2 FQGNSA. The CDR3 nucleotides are TGTGCCAGCAGCGCACTAGAGTCTAGCACAGATACGCAGTATTTT. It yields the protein CASSALESSTDTQYF.

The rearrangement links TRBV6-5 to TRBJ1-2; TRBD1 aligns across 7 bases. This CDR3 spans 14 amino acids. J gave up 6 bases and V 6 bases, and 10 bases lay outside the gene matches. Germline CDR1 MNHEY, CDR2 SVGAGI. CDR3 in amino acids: CASRSSGTVDGYTF. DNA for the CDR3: TGTGCCAGCAGATCTTCTGGGACAGTCGATGGCTACACCTTC.

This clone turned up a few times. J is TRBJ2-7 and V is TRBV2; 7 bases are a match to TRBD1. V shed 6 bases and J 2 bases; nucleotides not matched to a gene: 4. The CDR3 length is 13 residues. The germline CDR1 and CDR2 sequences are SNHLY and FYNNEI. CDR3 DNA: TGTGCCAGCAGACCCGGGACAGCCTACGAGCAGTACTTC. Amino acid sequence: CASRPGTAYEQYF.

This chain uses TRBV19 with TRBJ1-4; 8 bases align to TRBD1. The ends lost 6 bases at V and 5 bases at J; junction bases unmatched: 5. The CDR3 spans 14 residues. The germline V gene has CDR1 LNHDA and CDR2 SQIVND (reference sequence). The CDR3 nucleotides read TGTGCCAGTAGACAACACAGGGGGAATGAAAAACTGTTTTTT. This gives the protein CASRQHRGNEKLFF.

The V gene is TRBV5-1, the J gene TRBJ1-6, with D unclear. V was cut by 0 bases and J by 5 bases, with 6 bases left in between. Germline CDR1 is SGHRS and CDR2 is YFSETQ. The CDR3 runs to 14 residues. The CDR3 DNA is TGCGCCAGCAGCTTGGGGCAGAATAATTCACCCCTCCACTTT. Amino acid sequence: CASSLGQNNSPLHF.

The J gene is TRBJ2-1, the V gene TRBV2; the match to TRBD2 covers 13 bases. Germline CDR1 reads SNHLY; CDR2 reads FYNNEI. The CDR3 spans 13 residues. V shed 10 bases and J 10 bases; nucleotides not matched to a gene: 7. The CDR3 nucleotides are TGTGCCACGCCGGGACTAGCGGGAAACGAGCAGTTCTTC. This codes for CATPGLAGNEQFF.

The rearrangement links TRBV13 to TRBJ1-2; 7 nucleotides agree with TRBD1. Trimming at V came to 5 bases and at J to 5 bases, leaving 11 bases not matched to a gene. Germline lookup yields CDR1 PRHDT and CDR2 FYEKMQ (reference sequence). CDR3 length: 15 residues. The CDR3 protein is CASSPRPGGSYGYTF. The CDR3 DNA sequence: TGTGCCAGCAGCCCCCGGCCAGGGGGGAGTTATGGCTACACCTTC.

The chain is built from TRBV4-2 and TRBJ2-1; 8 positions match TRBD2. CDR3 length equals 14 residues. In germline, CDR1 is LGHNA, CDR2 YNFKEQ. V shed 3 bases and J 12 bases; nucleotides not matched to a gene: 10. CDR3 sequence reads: CASSHPGGRDGQFF. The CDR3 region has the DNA TGTGCCAGCAGCCACCCGGGAGGGCGGGATGGGCAGTTCTTC.

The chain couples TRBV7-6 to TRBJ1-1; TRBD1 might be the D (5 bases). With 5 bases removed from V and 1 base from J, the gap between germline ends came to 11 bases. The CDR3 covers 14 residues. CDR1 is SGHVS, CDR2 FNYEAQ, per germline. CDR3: CASSPIDRNTEAFF. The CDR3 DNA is TGTGCCAGCAGCCCCATAGACAGGAACACTGAAGCTTTCTTT.

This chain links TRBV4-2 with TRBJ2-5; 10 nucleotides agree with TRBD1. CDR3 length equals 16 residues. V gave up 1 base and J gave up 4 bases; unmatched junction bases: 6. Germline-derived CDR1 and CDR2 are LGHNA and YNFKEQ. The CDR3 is CASSQVFGQGGETQYF. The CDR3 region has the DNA TGTGCCAGCAGCCAAGTTTTCGGACAGGGGGGAGAGACCCAGTACTTC.

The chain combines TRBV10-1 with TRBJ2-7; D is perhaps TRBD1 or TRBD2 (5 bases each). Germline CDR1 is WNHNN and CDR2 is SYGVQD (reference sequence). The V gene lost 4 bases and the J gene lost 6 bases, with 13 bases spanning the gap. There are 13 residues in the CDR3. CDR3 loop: CASSVIAGTEQYF. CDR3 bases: TGCGCCAGCAGTGTAATAGCAGGGACCGAGCAGTACTTC.